The clone carrying this T cell receptor beta chain was picked up many times. The CDR3 consists of 16 residues. Germline CDR1 MNHEY, CDR2 SVGEGT. V lost 1 base to trimming and J lost 4 bases; unmatched junction nucleotides: 4. Amplification of TCR alpha and beta CDR3 regions from RNA used iRepertoire nested multiplex PCR. TCRdb processed the multiplex PCR reads anew with MiXCR; each CDR3 protein has one entry. The data show more than 85,000 distinct CDR3 sequences, less than 30% seen once. The sample is drawn from a study of glioma-infiltrating T cells. The sequenced sample was glioma tissue, nonneoplastic brain tissue, or PBMCs (not recorded which). This receptor was identified in a human donor with low-grade glioma or glioblastoma, undergoing nonglioma brain surgery, or in good health (not recorded which). The chain carries TRBV6-2 or TRBV6-3 and TRBJ1-5, with TRBD1 identical over 10 bases. Here the CDR3 reads CASSYWRTGGNQPQHF. CDR3 nucleotide sequence: TGTGCCAGCAGTTACTGGCGGACAGGGGGGAATCAGCCCCAGCATTTT.